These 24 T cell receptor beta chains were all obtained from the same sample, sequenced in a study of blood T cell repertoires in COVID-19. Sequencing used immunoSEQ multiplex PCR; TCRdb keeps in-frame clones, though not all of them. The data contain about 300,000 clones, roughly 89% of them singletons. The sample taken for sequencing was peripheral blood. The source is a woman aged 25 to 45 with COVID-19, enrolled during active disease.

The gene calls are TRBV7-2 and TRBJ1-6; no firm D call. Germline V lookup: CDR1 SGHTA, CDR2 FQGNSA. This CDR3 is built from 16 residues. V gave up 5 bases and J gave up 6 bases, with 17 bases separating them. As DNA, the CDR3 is TGTGCCAGCAGCCCCCGGGGAGGAAACCTTAATTCACCCCTCCACTTT. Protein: CASSPRGGNLNSPLHF. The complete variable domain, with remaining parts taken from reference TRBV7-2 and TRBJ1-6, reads GAGVSQSPSNKVTEKGKDVELRCDPISGHTALYWYRQSLGQGLEFLIYFQGNSAPDKSGLPSDRFSAERTGGSVSTLTIQRTQQEDSAVYLCASSPRGGNLNSPLHFGNGTRLTVT.

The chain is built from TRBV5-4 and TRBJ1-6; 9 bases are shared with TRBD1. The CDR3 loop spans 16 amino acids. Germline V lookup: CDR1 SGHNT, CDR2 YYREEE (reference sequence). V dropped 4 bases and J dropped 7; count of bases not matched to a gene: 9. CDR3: CASSERQGGRNSPLHF. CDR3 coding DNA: TGTGCCAGCAGCGAAAGACAGGGGGGACGGAATTCACCCCTCCACTTT.

CDR3 protein: CASSLGGGNLQYV. DNA for the CDR3: TGTGCCAGCAGCCTCGGGGGGGGCAATTTGCAGTACGTC. The gene calls are TRBV28 and TRBJ2-7, with TRBD2 matching over 8 bases. The CDR3 has 13 amino acids. The germline CDR1 and CDR2 sequences are MDHEN and SYDVKM. Germline trimming cut 6 bases from V and 9 bases from J; bases unmatched to any gene: 10.

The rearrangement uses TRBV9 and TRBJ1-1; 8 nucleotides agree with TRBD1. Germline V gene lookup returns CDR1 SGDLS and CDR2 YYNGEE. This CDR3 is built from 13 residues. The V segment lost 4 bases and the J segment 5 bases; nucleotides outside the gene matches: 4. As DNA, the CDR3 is TGTGCCAGCAGCCAGGGGGCCCGGACTGAAGCTTTCTTT. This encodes CASSQGARTEAFF.

The CDR3 nucleotides are TGTGCCAGCAGCAATAGATATTCACCCCTCCACTTT. This codes for CASSNRYSPLHF. The V call is TRBV6-5, the J call TRBJ1-6; D gene uncertain. Germline V gene sequence: CDR1 MNHEY, CDR2 SVGAGI. This CDR3 has 12 residues. Trimming cost V 6 bases and J 8 bases, with 8 bases left between them.

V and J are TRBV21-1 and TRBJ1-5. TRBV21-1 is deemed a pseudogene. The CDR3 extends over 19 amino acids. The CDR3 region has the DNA TGTGCCAGCAGCAAACTAGTTGTAACAGCGGAGGGGAGCAATCAGCCCCAGCATTTT. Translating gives CASSKLVVTAEGSNQPQHF.

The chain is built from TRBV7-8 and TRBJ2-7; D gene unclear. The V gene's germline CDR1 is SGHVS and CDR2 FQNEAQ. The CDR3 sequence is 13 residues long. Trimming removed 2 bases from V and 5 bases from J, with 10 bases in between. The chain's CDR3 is CASSLQAPHEQYF. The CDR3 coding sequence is TGTGCCAGCAGCTTACAAGCCCCGCACGAGCAGTACTTC.

The CDR3 spells CASSSEAGLAFF. CDR3 coding DNA: TGTGCCAGCAGCTCGGAAGCAGGGTTAGCTTTCTTT. The chain recombines TRBV5-8 with TRBJ1-1; tentatively, D is TRBD1 (5 bases). Germline loops: CDR1 SGHTS, CDR2 YDEGEE. The V end was cut by 3 bases, the J end by 10 bases, with 13 bases between. The CDR3 length is 12 residues.

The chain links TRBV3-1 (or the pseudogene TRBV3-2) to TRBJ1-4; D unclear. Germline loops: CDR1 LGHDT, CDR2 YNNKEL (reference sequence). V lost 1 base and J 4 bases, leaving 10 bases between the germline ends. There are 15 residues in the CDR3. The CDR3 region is CASSQGTAYNEKLFF. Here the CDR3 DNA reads TGTGCCAGCAGCCAAGGTACAGCTTATAATGAAAAACTGTTTTTT.

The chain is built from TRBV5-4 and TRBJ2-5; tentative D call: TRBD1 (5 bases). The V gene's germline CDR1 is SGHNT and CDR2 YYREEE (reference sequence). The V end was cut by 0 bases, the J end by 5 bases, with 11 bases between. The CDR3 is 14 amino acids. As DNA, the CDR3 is TGTGCCAGCAGCTTGGACCAGGGTGCGGAGACCCAGTACTTC. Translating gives CASSLDQGAETQYF.

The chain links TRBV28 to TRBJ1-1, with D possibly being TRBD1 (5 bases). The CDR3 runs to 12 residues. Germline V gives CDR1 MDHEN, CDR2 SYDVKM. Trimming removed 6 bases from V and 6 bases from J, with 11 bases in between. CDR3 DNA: TGTGCCAGCAGCCTCCTCAGGGCTGAAGCTTTCTTT. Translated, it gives CASSLLRAEAFF. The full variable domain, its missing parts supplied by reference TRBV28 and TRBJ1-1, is DVKVTQSSRYLVKRTGEKVFLECVQDMDHENMFWYRQDPGLGLRLIYFSYDVKMKEKGDIPEGYSVSREKKERFSLILESASTNQTSMYLCASSLLRAEAFFGQGTRLTVV.

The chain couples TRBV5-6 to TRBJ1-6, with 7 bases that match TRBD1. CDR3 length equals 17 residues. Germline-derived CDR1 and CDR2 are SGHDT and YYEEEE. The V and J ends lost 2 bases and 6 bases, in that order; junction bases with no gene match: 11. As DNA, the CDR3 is TGTGCCAGCAGCTTTTGGGACAGTAGAGGCCTTAATTCACCCCTCCACTTT. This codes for CASSFWDSRGLNSPLHF. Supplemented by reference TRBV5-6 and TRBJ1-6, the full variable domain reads DAGVTQSPTHLIKTRGQQVTLRCSPKSGHDTVSWYQQALGQGPQFIFQYYEEEERQRGNFPDRFSGHQFPNYSSELNVNALLLGDSALYLCASSFWDSRGLNSPLHFGNGTRLTVT.

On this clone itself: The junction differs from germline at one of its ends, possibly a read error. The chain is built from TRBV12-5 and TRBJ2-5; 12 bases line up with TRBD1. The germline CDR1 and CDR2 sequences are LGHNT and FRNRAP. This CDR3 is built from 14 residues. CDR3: CASGLGQGAETQYF. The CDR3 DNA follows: TGTGCTAGTGGCTTGGGACAGGGGGCCGAGACCCAGTACTTC.

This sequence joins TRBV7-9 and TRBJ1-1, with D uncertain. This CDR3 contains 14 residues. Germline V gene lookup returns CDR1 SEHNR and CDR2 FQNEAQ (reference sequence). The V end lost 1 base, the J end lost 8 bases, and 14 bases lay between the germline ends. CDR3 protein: CASSLGAGIGEAFF. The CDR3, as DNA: TGTGCCAGCAGCTTAGGAGCGGGGATAGGCGAAGCTTTCTTT.

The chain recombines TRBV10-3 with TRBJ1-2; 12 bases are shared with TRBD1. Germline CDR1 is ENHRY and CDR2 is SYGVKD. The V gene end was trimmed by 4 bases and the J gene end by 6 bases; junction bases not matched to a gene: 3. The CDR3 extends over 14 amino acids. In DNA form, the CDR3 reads TGTGCCATCAGTGGGGACAGGGGGCTTGATGGCTACACCTTC. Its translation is CAISGDRGLDGYTF.

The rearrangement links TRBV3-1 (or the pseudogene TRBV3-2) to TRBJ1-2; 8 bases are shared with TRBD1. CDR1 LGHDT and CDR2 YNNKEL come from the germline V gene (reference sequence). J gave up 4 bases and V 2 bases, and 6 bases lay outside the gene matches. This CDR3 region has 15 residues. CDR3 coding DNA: TGTGCCAGCAGCCAACCAGGGGGCGGGACCTATGGCTACACCTTC. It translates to CASSQPGGGTYGYTF.

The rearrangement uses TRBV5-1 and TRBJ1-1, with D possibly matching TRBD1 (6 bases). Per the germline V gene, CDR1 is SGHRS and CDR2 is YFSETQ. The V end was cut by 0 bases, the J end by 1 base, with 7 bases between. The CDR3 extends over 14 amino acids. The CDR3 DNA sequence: TGCGCCAGCAGCTTGGGCAGGGGGAACACTGAAGCTTTCTTT. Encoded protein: CASSLGRGNTEAFF. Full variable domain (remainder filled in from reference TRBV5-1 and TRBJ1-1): KAGVTQTPRYLIKTRGQQVTLSCSPISGHRSVSWYQQTPGQGLQFLFEYFSETQRNKGNFPGRFSGRQFSNSRSEMNVSTLELGDSALYLCASSLGRGNTEAFFGQGTRLTVV.

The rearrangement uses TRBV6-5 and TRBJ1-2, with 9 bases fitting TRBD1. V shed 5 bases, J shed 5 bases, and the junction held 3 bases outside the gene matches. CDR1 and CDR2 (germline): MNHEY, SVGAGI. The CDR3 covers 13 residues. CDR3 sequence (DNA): TGTGCCAGCAGTACCGACAGGGGGTATGGCTACACCTTC. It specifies CASSTDRGYGYTF.

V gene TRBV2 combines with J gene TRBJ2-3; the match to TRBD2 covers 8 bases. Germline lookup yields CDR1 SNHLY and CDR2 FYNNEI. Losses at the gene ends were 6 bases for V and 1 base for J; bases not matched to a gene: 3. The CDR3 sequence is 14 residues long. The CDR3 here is CASRKTSGTDTQYF. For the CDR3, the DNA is TGTGCCAGCAGGAAGACTAGCGGCACAGATACGCAGTATTTT.

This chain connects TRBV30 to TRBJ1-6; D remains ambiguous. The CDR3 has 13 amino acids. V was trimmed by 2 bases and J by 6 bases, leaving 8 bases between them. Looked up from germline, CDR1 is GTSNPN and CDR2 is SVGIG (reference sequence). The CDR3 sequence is CAWSTQVNSPLHF. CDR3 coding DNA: TGTGCCTGGAGTACGCAGGTTAATTCACCCCTCCACTTT.

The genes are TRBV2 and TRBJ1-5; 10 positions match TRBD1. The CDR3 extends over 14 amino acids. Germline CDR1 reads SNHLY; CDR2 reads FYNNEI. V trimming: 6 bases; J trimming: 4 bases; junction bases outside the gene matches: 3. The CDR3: CASRVDRGNQPQHF. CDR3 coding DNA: TGTGCCAGCAGGGTGGACAGGGGGAATCAGCCCCAGCATTTT.

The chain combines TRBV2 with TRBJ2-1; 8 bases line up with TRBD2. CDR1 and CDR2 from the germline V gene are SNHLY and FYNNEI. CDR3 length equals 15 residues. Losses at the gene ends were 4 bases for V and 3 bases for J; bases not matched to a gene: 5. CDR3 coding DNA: TGTGCCAGCAGTGTGGGAAGCGGGGGCTACAATGAGCAGTTCTTC. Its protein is CASSVGSGGYNEQFF.

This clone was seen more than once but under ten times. The CDR3 region has the DNA TGTGCCAGCAGCTTAGGAGGGTCCACCGGGGAGCTGTTTTTT. It specifies CASSLGGSTGELFF. The genes are TRBV7-9 and TRBJ2-2; D may be TRBD2 (5 bases). V dropped 1 base and J dropped 4 bases, with 7 bases sitting between them. Germline V lookup: CDR1 SEHNR, CDR2 FQNEAQ (reference sequence). The CDR3 is 14 residues long.

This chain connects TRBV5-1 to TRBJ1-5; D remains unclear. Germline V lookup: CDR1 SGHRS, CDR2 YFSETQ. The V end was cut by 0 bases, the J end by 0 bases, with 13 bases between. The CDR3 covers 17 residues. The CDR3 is CASSLAGSRASNQPQHF. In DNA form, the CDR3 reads TGCGCCAGCAGCTTGGCCGGTAGTCGTGCTAGCAATCAGCCCCAGCATTTT.